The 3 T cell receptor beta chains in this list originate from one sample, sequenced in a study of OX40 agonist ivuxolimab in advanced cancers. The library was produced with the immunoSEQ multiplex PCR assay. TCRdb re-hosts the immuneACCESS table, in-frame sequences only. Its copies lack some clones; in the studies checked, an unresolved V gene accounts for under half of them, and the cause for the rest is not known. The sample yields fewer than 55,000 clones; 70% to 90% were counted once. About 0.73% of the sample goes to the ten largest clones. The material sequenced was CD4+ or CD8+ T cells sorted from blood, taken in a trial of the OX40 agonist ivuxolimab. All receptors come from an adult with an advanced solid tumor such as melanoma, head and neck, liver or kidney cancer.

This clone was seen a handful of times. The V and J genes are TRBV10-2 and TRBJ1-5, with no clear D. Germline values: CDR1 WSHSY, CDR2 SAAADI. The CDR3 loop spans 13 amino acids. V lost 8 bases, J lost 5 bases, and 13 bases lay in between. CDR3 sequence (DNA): TGCGCCAGCTCGGGAGAGCCCTATCAGCCCCAGCATTTT. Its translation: CASSGEPYQPQHF.

CDR3 amino acids: CASSPRGQTDSPLHF. CDR3 sequence (DNA): TGCGCCAGCAGCCCACGGGGACAGACGGATTCACCCCTCCACTTT. This sequence joins TRBV4-1 and TRBJ1-6, with TRBD1 identical over 7 bases. Looked up from germline, CDR1 is MGHRA and CDR2 is YSYEKL. V was clipped by 4 bases and J by 8 bases; unmatched bases: 8. CDR3 length: 15 residues.

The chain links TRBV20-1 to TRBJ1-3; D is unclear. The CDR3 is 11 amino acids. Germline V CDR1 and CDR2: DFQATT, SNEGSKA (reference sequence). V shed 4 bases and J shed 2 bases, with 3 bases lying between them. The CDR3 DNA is TGCAGTGCTAAAGCTGGAAACACCATATATTTT. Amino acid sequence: CSAKAGNTIYF.